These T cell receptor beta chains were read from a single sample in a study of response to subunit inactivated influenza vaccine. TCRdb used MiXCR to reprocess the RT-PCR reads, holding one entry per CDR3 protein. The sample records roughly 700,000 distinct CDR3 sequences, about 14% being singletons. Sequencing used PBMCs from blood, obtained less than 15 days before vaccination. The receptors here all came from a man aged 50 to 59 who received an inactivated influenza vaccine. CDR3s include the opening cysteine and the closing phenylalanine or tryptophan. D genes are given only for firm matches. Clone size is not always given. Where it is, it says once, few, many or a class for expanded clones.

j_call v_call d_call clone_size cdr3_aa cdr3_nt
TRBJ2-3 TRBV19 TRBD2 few CASIRTSGTTDTQYF TGTGCCAGTATCCGGACTAGCGGGACCACAGATACGCAGTATTTT
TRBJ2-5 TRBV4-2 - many CASSQGGTGQETQYF TGTGCCAGCAGCCAAGGTGGGACGGGACAAGAGACCCAGTACTTC
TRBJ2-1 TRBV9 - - CASSGDLAFYNEQFF TGTGCCAGCAGCGGAGATCTAGCGTTCTACAATGAGCAGTTCTTC
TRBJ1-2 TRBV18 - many CASSPPGGYGYTF TGTGCCAGCTCACCTCCCGGGGGCTATGGCTACACCTTC
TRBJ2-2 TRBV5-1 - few CASSVADLNTGELFF TGCGCCAGCAGCGTCGCAGACCTCAACACCGGGGAGCTGTTTTTT
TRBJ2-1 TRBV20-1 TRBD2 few CSARGRLAATYNEQFF TGCAGTGCTAGGGGGAGACTAGCGGCTACCTACAATGAGCAGTTCTTC
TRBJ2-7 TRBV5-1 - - CASSLSGDIYEQYF TGCGCCAGCAGCCTAAGCGGGGACATCTACGAGCAGTACTTC
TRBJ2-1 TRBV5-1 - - CASSLVHPGTEQFF TGCGCCAGCAGCTTGGTACATCCTGGGACTGAGCAGTTCTTC
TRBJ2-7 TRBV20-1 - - CSAKPPQGLSYEQYF TGCAGTGCTAAACCCCCCCAGGGGCTATCCTACGAGCAGTACTTC
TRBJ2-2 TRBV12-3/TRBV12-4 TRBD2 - CASRSGTSGTWAGELFF TGTGCCAGCAGATCGGGGACTAGCGGGACTTGGGCCGGGGAGCTGTTTTTT
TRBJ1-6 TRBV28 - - CASSLGGVHSPLHF TGTGCCAGCAGTTTAGGCGGGGTACATTCACCCCTCCACTTT
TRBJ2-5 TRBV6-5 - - CASSYSIDPRQETQYF TGTGCCAGCAGTTACTCGATAGATCCCAGACAAGAGACCCAGTACTTC
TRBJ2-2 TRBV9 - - CASSVAGPTGELFF TGTGCCAGCAGCGTAGCGGGGCCGACCGGGGAGCTGTTTTTT
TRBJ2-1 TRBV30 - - CAWIPDSSYNEQFF TGTGCCTGGATACCGGACAGCTCCTACAATGAGCAGTTCTTC
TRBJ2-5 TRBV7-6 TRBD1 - CASSLVTGGAVLETQYF TGTGCCAGCAGCTTAGTGACAGGGGGAGCCGTGCTGGAGACCCAGTACTTC